The 27 T cell receptor beta chains listed next were all sequenced from one sample in a study of blood T cell repertoires in COVID-19. Produced via immunoSEQ multiplex PCR; TCRdb's table is partial and in-frame only. The table has 95,000 to 150,000 clones, 82% seen once. Sequencing input: peripheral blood. The source is a woman in her 70s with acute or convalescent COVID-19.

This clone came up a few times. V and J are TRBV29-1 and TRBJ2-7; 10 bases align to TRBD1. The V gene end was trimmed by 7 bases and the J gene end by 4 bases; junction bases not matched to a gene: 7. Per the germline V gene, CDR1 is SQVTM and CDR2 is ANQGSEA. The CDR3 totals 13 residues. CDR3 DNA sequence: TGCAGCGCCAGCCGGGGACAGGGGTACGAGCAGTACGTC. Translated: CSASRGQGYEQYV.

This clone was recorded a few times. This chain links TRBV9 with TRBJ2-5, with a weak D call TRBD1 (6 bases). The length of the CDR3 is 13 residues. CDR1 and CDR2 from the germline V gene are SGDLS and YYNGEE. Trimming left V 4 bases short and J 2 bases short, with 9 bases between. CDR3 region: CASSLDSQETQYF. The CDR3 DNA follows: TGTGCCAGCAGCTTGGACAGTCAAGAGACCCAGTACTTC.

DNA of the CDR3: TGCGCCAGCAGCTCTGGAGGGAATAGCGGACAAGAGACCCAGTACTTC. Amino acid sequence: CASSSGGNSGQETQYF. This chain joins TRBV5-1 and TRBJ2-5, with TRBD2 as a possible D gene (6 bases). Germline CDR1 and CDR2: SGHRS and YFSETQ. Trimming left V 3 bases short and J 2 bases short, with 17 bases between. The length of the CDR3 is 16 residues.

The chain combines TRBV7-9 with TRBJ2-5, with 11 bases identical to TRBD2. The length of the CDR3 is 17 residues. In germline, CDR1 is SEHNR, CDR2 FQNEAQ (reference sequence). V was pared by 0 bases and J by 5 bases, with 8 bases of the junction left unmatched. CDR3 sequence reads: CASSLAELAGGQETQYF. In DNA, the CDR3 is TGTGCCAGCAGCTTAGCGGAGTTAGCGGGGGGGCAGGAGACCCAGTACTTC.

V is TRBV2 and J is TRBJ2-1; TRBD1 matches 7 bases. Germline V gives CDR1 SNHLY, CDR2 FYNNEI. The trim removed 6 bases at V and 7 bases at J, leaving 6 bases unmatched. The CDR3 is 13 residues long. CDR3 bases: TGTGCCAGCAGAGGGGGCGGATTAAATGAGCAGTTCTTC. Protein: CASRGGGLNEQFF.

The chain links TRBV7-2 to TRBJ2-7; TRBD1 aligns across 8 bases. The CDR3 is made up of 15 amino acids. V lost 2 bases to trimming and J lost 2 bases; unmatched junction nucleotides: 5. Germline CDR1 is SGHTA and CDR2 is FQGNSA. In DNA, the CDR3 is TGTGCCAGCAGCTTATACCTGGACAGGGCCTACGAGCAGTACTTC. Translated, it gives CASSLYLDRAYEQYF. Variable domain in full (rest from reference TRBV7-2 and TRBJ2-7): GAGVSQSPSNKVTEKGKDVELRCDPISGHTALYWYRQSLGQGLEFLIYFQGNSAPDKSGLPSDRFSAERTGGSVSTLTIQRTQQEDSAVYLCASSLYLDRAYEQYFGPGTRLTVT.

This chain uses TRBV2 with TRBJ2-7; perhaps TRBD2 as D (6 bases). Per the germline V gene, CDR1 is SNHLY and CDR2 is FYNNEI. V lost 4 bases and J lost 2, with 15 bases in between. The CDR3 extends over 15 amino acids. DNA of the CDR3: TGTGCCAGCAGTGCCTTTTCCGGGGGAGCCTACGAGCAGTACTTC. Translation: CASSAFSGGAYEQYF.

The J gene is TRBJ1-2, the V gene TRBV7-9; D perhaps matches TRBD1 (5 bases). Trimming stripped 0 bases from V and 7 bases from J, with 12 bases between. This CDR3 comprises 14 residues. Germline CDR1 is SEHNR and CDR2 is FQNEAQ (reference sequence). CDR3 sequence reads: CASSLAAGRGGYTF. The CDR3 DNA is TGTGCCAGCAGCTTAGCGGCAGGGAGGGGTGGCTACACCTTC.

The chain uses TRBV7-2 and TRBJ2-1; 7 bases line up with TRBD1. Germline values: CDR1 SGHTA, CDR2 FQGNSA. The CDR3 runs to 15 residues. V was clipped by 5 bases and J by 3 bases; unmatched bases: 7. In DNA, the CDR3 is TGTGCCAGCAGCACCAGACAGGGAAACTACAATGAGCAGTTCTTC. This sequence encodes CASSTRQGNYNEQFF.

Written as DNA, the CDR3 is TGTGCCAGTAAGGAGGGTGCTGCAGGAAACACCATATATTTT. As protein: CASKEGAAGNTIYF. The genes are TRBV19 and TRBJ1-3; D is unresolved. Germline loops: CDR1 LNHDA, CDR2 SQIVND (reference sequence). V lost 7 bases to trimming and J lost 4 bases, with 14 bases between them. This CDR3 region has 14 residues.

This clone was recorded a few times. This chain connects TRBV11-2 to TRBJ1-6, with D unclear. CDR1 and CDR2 (germline): SGHAT, FQNNGV. This CDR3 comprises 13 residues. V was pared by 0 bases and J by 14 bases, with 11 bases between. CDR3: CASSLESLEALHF. CDR3 coding DNA: TGTGCCAGCAGCTTAGAGTCCCTGGAGGCCCTCCACTTT.

This rearrangement joins TRBV2 to TRBJ1-5; TRBD1 matches at 7 bases. The ends lost 5 bases at V and 2 bases at J; junction bases unmatched: 3. The CDR3 is 14 residues long. Germline V gene lookup returns CDR1 SNHLY and CDR2 FYNNEI. CDR3 DNA sequence: TGTGCCAGCAGTCCAGGACAGGGCAATCAGCCCCAGCATTTT. It encodes CASSPGQGNQPQHF.

The chain has TRBV6-1 and TRBJ1-5; TRBD1 aligns across 7 bases. Germline CDR1 reads MNHNS; CDR2 reads SASEGT. The CDR3 is 15 amino acids. J was trimmed by 0 bases and V by 5 bases; bases with no gene match: 4. CDR3 sequence: CASSLGQTSNQPQHF. The CDR3 nucleotides are TGTGCCAGCAGTCTGGGACAGACTAGCAATCAGCCCCAGCATTTT.

The chain is built from TRBV10-3 and TRBJ1-1; 9 bases are a match to TRBD1. Germline V gene lookup returns CDR1 ENHRY and CDR2 SYGVKD. The CDR3 has 18 residues. J was trimmed by 1 base and V by 10 bases; bases with no gene match: 19. The CDR3 DNA follows: TGTGCCACCTGGGCTCGTAGGACAGGGGTGTCAGGGAACACTGAAGCTTTCTTT. As protein: CATWARRTGVSGNTEAFF.

This rearrangement joins TRBV7-2 to TRBJ1-4; 7 bases align to TRBD1. There are 13 residues in the CDR3. CDR1 SGHTA and CDR2 FQGNSA come from the germline V gene. With 6 bases clipped from V and 5 bases from J, the junction kept 3 bases outside the gene matches. CDR3 residues: CASSMTGNEKLFF. The CDR3 nucleotides are TGTGCCAGCAGTATGACAGGGAATGAAAAACTGTTTTTT. The full variable domain, completed using reference TRBV7-2 and TRBJ1-4, is GAGVSQSPSNKVTEKGKDVELRCDPISGHTALYWYRQSLGQGLEFLIYFQGNSAPDKSGLPSDRFSAERTGGSVSTLTIQRTQQEDSAVYLCASSMTGNEKLFFGSGTQLSVL.

The chain couples TRBV5-6 to TRBJ2-3; no firm D call. The CDR3 contains 13 residues. The germline V gene has CDR1 SGHDT and CDR2 YYEEEE. The ends were cut back, 4 bases at V and 1 base at J, with 7 bases in the middle. Here the CDR3 DNA reads TGTGCCAGCAGCAAGGAGCGCACAGATACGCAGTATTTT. As protein: CASSKERTDTQYF.

The V call is TRBV12-3 or TRBV12-4, the J call TRBJ1-3, with 7 nucleotides matching TRBD1. This CDR3 has 12 amino acids. Unmatched junction bases numbered 3, after V lost 5 bases and J lost 8 bases. The CDR3 DNA is TGTGCCAGCAGTCAACAGGGGTACACCATATATTTT. This gives the protein CASSQQGYTIYF.

V is TRBV6-2 or TRBV6-3 and J is TRBJ2-5; the match to TRBD2 covers 9 bases. From germline, CDR1 is MNHEY and CDR2 SVGEGT. CDR3 size: 16 residues. J lost 0 bases, V lost 2 bases, and 4 bases had no gene match. CDR3 region: CASSYRASGDQETQYF. The CDR3 DNA follows: TGTGCCAGCAGTTACAGGGCTAGCGGGGACCAAGAGACCCAGTACTTC.

This chain joins TRBV7-8 and TRBJ2-3, with 8 bases lining up with TRBD2. The ends lost 5 bases at V and 0 bases at J; junction bases unmatched: 10. The CDR3 covers 17 residues. CDR1 SGHVS and CDR2 FQNEAQ come from the germline V gene. For the CDR3, the DNA is TGTGCCAGCAGCCCCCATCGACAGCGGGGGAGCACAGATACGCAGTATTTT. Translation gives CASSPHRQRGSTDTQYF.

The chain is built from TRBV11-3 and TRBJ1-3; 9 nucleotides agree with TRBD1. The CDR3 sequence is 12 residues long. In germline, CDR1 is SGHNT, CDR2 YENEEA. Unmatched junction bases numbered 2, after V lost 8 bases and J lost 6 bases. The CDR3 DNA reads TGTGCCAGCGGACAGGGGACAAACACCATATATTTT. It encodes CASGQGTNTIYF.

V and J are TRBV19 and TRBJ1-4; perhaps TRBD1 as D (5 bases). CDR1 is LNHDA and CDR2 is SQIVND in the germline V gene (reference sequence). This CDR3 is 12 amino acids long. CDR3 region: CTKGRTTEKLFF. The CDR3 DNA reads as TGTACCAAGGGCAGGACAACCGAAAAACTGTTTTTT.

J is TRBJ2-1 and V is TRBV6-2 or TRBV6-3; TRBD2 might be the D (5 bases). Germline lookup yields CDR1 MNHEY and CDR2 SVGEGT. The CDR3 has 15 amino acids. The V and J ends lost 2 bases and 6 bases respectively, with 14 bases between them. CDR3 loop: CASSYLRTLANEQFF. The CDR3 region has the DNA TGTGCCAGCAGTTACCTCCGGACTCTGGCCAATGAGCAGTTCTTC.

This clone was seen a few times. The chain links TRBV19 to TRBJ1-2; 11 nucleotides line up with TRBD1. This CDR3 region has 11 residues. CDR1 is LNHDA and CDR2 is SQIVND in the germline V gene (reference sequence). DNA for the CDR3: TGTGGGACAGGGGGCTTCTATGGCTACACCTTC. Amino acid sequence: CGTGGFYGYTF.

This chain's CDR3 is CAISVEGDDGYTF. In DNA form, the CDR3 reads TGTGCCATCAGTGTTGAGGGGGATGATGGCTACACCTTC. The chain has TRBV10-3 and TRBJ1-2, with D maybe TRBD1 (6 bases). Germline CDR1 is ENHRY and CDR2 is SYGVKD. The CDR3 contains 13 residues. Trimming removed 4 bases from V and 6 bases from J, with 12 bases in between.

The chain carries TRBV4-3 and TRBJ1-2; D unresolved. Germline loops: CDR1 LGHNA, CDR2 YSLEER. The CDR3 has 13 amino acids. V was pared by 0 bases and J by 8 bases, with 10 bases between. CDR3 DNA: TGCGCCAGCAGCCAAGAACCGGGGAACGGCTACACCTTC. Its protein is CASSQEPGNGYTF.

The rearrangement uses TRBV3-1 (or the pseudogene TRBV3-2) and TRBJ1-2; possible D gene TRBD1, 5 bases. There are 16 residues in the CDR3. The V gene lost 0 bases and the J gene lost 11 bases, with 22 bases spanning the gap. The germline CDR1 and CDR2 sequences are LGHDT and YNNKEL (reference sequence). In DNA form, the CDR3 reads TGTGCCAGCAGCCAAGATCACAGTAGGCCAGGACATTTGTACACCTTC. It is translated as CASSQDHSRPGHLYTF.

This chain connects TRBV11-3 to TRBJ1-1; D not resolved. With 1 base removed from V and 4 bases from J, the gap between germline ends came to 7 bases. This CDR3 has 13 residues. CDR1 is SGHNT, CDR2 YENEEA, per germline. CDR3 in DNA: TGTGCCAGCAGCTTAGTCATCAGCACTGAAGCTTTCTTT. Translating gives CASSLVISTEAFF. Drawing the rest from reference TRBV11-3 and TRBJ1-1, the complete variable domain is EAGVVQSPRYKIIEKKQPVAFWCNPISGHNTLYWYLQNLGQGPELLIRYENEEAVDDSQLPKDRFSAERLKGVDSTLKIQPAELGDSAVYLCASSLVISTEAFFGQGTRLTVV.